This section outlines one T cell receptor beta chain sequence together with its context. This CDR3 contains 16 residues. V shed 2 bases and J 6 bases; nucleotides not matched to a gene: 10. Germline CDR1 reads MGHRA; CDR2 reads YSYEKL. Sequencing was performed with immunoSEQ multiplex PCR; in TCRdb, only in-frame clones are kept and a portion is missing. The table has about 410,000 clones, approximately 90% seen once. The data stem from a study of blood T cell repertoires in COVID-19. At the level of the study: T cells, B-cell-depleted T cells, or PBMCs supplied cDNA or gDNA.

Patients of the Seattle cohort, enrolled during active infection, were followed longitudinally. The gene calls are TRBV4-1 and TRBJ2-3; 8 bases align to TRBD2. The origin of this receptor is a woman between 40 and 50 years old with COVID-19, enrolled during active disease. The sample comprised peripheral blood. CDR3 in amino acids: CASSQLWTSNPDTQYF. CDR3 DNA: TGCGCCAGCAGCCAACTCTGGACTAGCAATCCTGATACGCAGTATTTT.